Here is one T cell receptor beta chain with its context. As yet, its antigen is unknown. This entry is derived from a study of T cell responses to AZD1222 COVID-19 vaccine. Trimming removed 5 bases at V and 11 bases at J, with 18 bases between. Germline V gene lookup returns CDR1 SGHTA and CDR2 FQGNSA. This CDR3 is 13 amino acids long. Generated by immunoSEQ multiplex PCR, the TCRdb table keeps only in-frame clones and is missing some. The sample lists roughly 120,000 clones, approximately 90% occurring once. Broader study findings: Of spike-specific TCRs, nearly half reportedly target regions left unmutated in variants. After the peak T cell response, and only then, were repertoires sampled. White British ancestry dominated among donors, who included more females, and clonal diversity was possibly underestimated. Vaccine-associated CD4 TCRs ranged over spike, dominating at 160-218 and 743-854.

The chain links TRBV7-2 to TRBJ1-2; possible D gene TRBD1, 6 bases. The sequences come from peripheral blood, collected on day 0 of AZD1222 vaccination. The TCR comes from an adult in good health. CDR3 region: CASSTGTSPGYTF. The CDR3 coding sequence is TGTGCCAGCAGCACAGGGACATCGCCGGGGTACACCTTC.